What follows is one T cell receptor (beta chain) and its context. This record comes from a study of shared clonotypes between healthy human individuals. TCRdb keeps only in-frame clones here, not all; method: immunoSEQ multiplex PCR. The sample yields about 2.2 million clones, around 93% seen once. Germline lookup yields CDR1 SEHNR and CDR2 FQNEAQ (reference sequence). The CDR3 extends over 12 amino acids. V was clipped by 5 bases and J by 4 bases, with 8 bases between them. Terminally differentiated effector memory CD45RA+ cells were left out of the naive CD8 fraction, which was CD45RO-negative and positively selected for CCR7.

The specimen sequenced was naive CD8+ T cells from PBMCs. This clonotype was sampled from a man aged 18 to 30 in good health. Some clones in this sample may be carry-over from other donors' samples. The J gene is TRBJ1-2, the V gene TRBV7-9, with no clear D. Here the CDR3 DNA reads TGTGCCAGCAGCCCCGACGGCTATGGCTACACCTTC. Its translation: CASSPDGYGYTF. Combining the CDR3 with reference TRBV7-9 and TRBJ1-2 gives the whole variable domain DTGVSQNPRHKITKRGQNVTFRCDPISEHNRLYWYRQTLGQGPEFLTYFQNEAQLEKSRLLSDRFSAERPKGSFSTLEIQRTEQGDSAMYLCASSPDGYGYTFGSGTRLTVV.